The rows below give T cell receptor beta chains drawn from one sample of a study of blood T cell repertoires in COVID-19. The repertoire was sequenced with immunoSEQ multiplex PCR; TCRdb's copy has only in-frame clones and lacks some. This table has 100,000 to 150,000 clones, around 86% appearing once. Material: peripheral blood. These receptors were obtained from a human donor in a cohort sampled during active COVID-19. CDR3s include the opening cysteine and the closing phenylalanine or tryptophan. The order of the fields is D gene, J gene, V gene, CDR3 protein, CDR3 DNA. A D gene is named only where the DNA matches it firmly.

D: NA; J: TRBJ2-1; V: TRBV15; CDR3: CATSSRSSYNEQFF; DNA: TGTGCCACCAGCAGCCGGAGCTCCTACAATGAGCAGTTCTTC
D: TRBD1; J: TRBJ1-2; V: TRBV18; CDR3: CASSPRTGSDGYTF; DNA: TGTGCCAGCTCACCTAGGACAGGGAGTGATGGCTACACCTTC
D: NA; J: TRBJ2-6; V: TRBV19; CDR3: CASSLRTEVRGANVLTF; DNA: TGTGCCAGTAGTCTCCGGACAGAAGTTCGTGGGGCCAACGTCCTGACTTTC
D: NA; J: TRBJ2-3; V: TRBV27; CDR3: CASSLSPFFTDTQYF; DNA: TGTGCCAGCAGTTTATCCCCTTTTTTCACAGATACGCAGTATTTT
D: NA; J: TRBJ2-5; V: TRBV7-2; CDR3: CASTYGGRQETQYF; DNA: TGTGCCAGTACCTACGGAGGGAGACAAGAGACCCAGTACTTC
D: NA; J: TRBJ2-1; V: TRBV9; CDR3: CASSAWDFNEQFF; DNA: TGTGCCAGCAGCGCATGGGACTTCAATGAGCAGTTCTTC
D: NA; J: TRBJ2-2; V: TRBV6-2/TRBV6-3; CDR3: CASSYLAIRPPRELFF; DNA: TGTGCCAGCAGTTACTTGGCCATTCGCCCTCCCCGGGAGCTGTTTTTT
D: NA; J: TRBJ1-2; V: TRBV19; CDR3: CASSIPTLFGYTF; DNA: TGTGCCAGTAGTATACCGACATTGTTCGGCTACACCTTC
D: NA; J: TRBJ1-2; V: TRBV7-9; CDR3: CASRQPNYGYTF; DNA: TGTGCCAGCAGACAGCCTAACTATGGCTACACCTTC
D: TRBD2; J: TRBJ2-5; V: TRBV10-2; CDR3: CASSETTSGRAGTQYF; DNA: TGCGCCAGCAGTGAGACAACTAGCGGGAGGGCCGGGACCCAGTACTTC
D: NA; J: TRBJ2-5; V: TRBV11-3; CDR3: CASSLGIRETQYF; DNA: TGTGCCAGCAGCTTAGGAATTCGGGAGACCCAGTACTTC
D: TRBD2; J: TRBJ2-2; V: TRBV24-1; CDR3: CATSDLSMAGVDTGELFF; DNA: TGTGCCACCAGTGATTTGTCTATGGCGGGGGTTGACACCGGGGAGCTGTTTTTT
D: TRBD2; J: TRBJ2-1; V: TRBV19; CDR3: CASTQWTSGGSSYNEQFF; DNA: TGTGCCAGTACCCAATGGACTAGCGGGGGTAGCTCCTACAATGAGCAGTTCTTC
D: NA; J: TRBJ2-5; V: TRBV7-2; CDR3: CASSITGSERRTQYF; DNA: TGTGCCAGCAGCATTACGGGATCCGAGCGGCGGACCCAGTACTTC
D: TRBD1; J: TRBJ1-4; V: TRBV27; CDR3: CASSLLGTGVSNEKLFF; DNA: TGTGCCAGCAGTTTACTCGGGACAGGGGTCTCTAATGAAAAACTGTTTTTT